This T cell receptor (beta chain) was documented in a study of T cell repertoires in cytomegalovirus infection. About the study: Signatures in public TCR beta sequences pointed to both CMV infection and matching HLA type.

Regarding the study as a whole: Ex vivo, HLA-C-restricted CMV-specific TCR beta clonotypes prevailed over the rest of the response.

The CDR3 is 16 residues long. Looked up from germline, CDR1 is MNHEY and CDR2 is SVGEGT. After removal of 5 bases from V and 2 bases from J, the junction contained 8 bases not matched to a gene. TCRdb recomputed calls from the reads with MiXCR, one row per CDR3 protein. The table includes some 240,000 distinct CDR3 sequences, 17% detected once. This clonotype was counted a few times. The antigen is unknown. Sequenced input: CD8+ T cells from PBMCs. The V gene is TRBV6-2 or TRBV6-3, the J gene TRBJ2-7; TRBD2 aligns across 11 bases. The origin of this receptor is a human donor in good health (CMV status not recorded). Some clones in this sample may be carry-over from other donors' samples. The CDR3 DNA is TGTGCCAGCAGTCAAGGAGGACTAGCGGGCACCTACGAGCAGTACTTC. The encoded protein is CASSQGGLAGTYEQYF.